This T cell receptor beta chain emerged from a study of control samples from healthy donors and cancer patients. Assay used: immunoSEQ multiplex PCR; TCRdb lists only in-frame clones, some missing. Of roughly 88,000 clones in the sample, approximately 90% were seen once. This clone appeared a single time. The V gene end was trimmed by 1 base and the J gene end by 7 bases; junction bases not matched to a gene: 4. The CDR3 runs 14 residues. The V gene's germline CDR1 is SEHNR and CDR2 FQNEAQ (reference sequence). The gene calls are TRBV7-9 and TRBJ1-5; 7 bases fit TRBD1. Sequencing used blood. The sequence came from a woman aged 25 to 39 in good health. The CDR3 coding sequence is TGTGCCAGCAGCTTAGAAGGGGGCTCACAGCCCCAGCATTTT. The encoded protein is CASSLEGGSQPQHF. Full variable domain (missing parts from reference TRBV7-9 and TRBJ1-5): DTGVSQNPRHKITKRGQNVTFRCDPISEHNRLYWYRQTLGQGPEFLTYFQNEAQLEKSRLLSDRFSAERPKGSFSTLEIQRTEQGDSAMYLCASSLEGGSQPQHFGDGTRLSIL.